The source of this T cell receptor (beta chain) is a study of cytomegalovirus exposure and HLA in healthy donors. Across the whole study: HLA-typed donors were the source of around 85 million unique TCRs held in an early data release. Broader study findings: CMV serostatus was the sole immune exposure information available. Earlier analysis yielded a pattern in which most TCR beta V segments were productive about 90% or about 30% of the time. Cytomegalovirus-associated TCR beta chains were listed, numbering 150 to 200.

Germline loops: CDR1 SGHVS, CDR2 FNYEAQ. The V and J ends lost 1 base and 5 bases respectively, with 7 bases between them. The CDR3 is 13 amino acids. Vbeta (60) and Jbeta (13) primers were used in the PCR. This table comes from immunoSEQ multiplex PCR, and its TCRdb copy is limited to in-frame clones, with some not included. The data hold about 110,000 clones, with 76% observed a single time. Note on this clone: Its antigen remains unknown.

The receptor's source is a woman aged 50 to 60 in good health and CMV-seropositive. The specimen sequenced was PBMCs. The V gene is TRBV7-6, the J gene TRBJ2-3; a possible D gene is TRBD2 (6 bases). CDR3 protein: CASSLGSGDTQYF. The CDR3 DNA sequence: TGTGCCAGCAGCTTAGGTAGCGGAGATACGCAGTATTTT.